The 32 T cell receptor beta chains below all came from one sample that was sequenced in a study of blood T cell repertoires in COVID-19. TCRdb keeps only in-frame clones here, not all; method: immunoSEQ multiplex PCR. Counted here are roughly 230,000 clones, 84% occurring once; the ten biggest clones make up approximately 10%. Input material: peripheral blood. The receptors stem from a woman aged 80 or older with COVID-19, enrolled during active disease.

The CDR3 nucleotides are TGTGCCAGCAGTTTATCGATAAACAGAAGAAACACTGAAGCTTTCTTT. Its protein product is CASSLSINRRNTEAFF. This chain uses TRBV27 with TRBJ1-1; D gene uncertain. From germline, CDR1 is MNHEY and CDR2 SMNVEV (reference sequence). CDR3 size: 16 residues. V was clipped by 0 bases and J by 2 bases, with 13 bases between them.

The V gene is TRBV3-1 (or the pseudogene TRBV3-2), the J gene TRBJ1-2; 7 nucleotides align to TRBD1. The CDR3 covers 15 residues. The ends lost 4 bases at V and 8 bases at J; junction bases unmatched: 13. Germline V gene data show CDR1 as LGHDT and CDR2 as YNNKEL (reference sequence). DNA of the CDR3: TGTGCCAGCAGCCCCCTCTGGACAGGCGGTGGGGGCTACACCTTC. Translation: CASSPLWTGGGGYTF.

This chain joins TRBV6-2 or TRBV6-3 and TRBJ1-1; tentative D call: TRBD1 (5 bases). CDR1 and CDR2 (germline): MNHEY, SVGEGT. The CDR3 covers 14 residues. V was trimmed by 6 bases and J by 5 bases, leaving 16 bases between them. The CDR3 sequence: CASSRPFRGTEAFF. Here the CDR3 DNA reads TGTGCCAGCAGCCGACCATTTAGGGGTACTGAAGCTTTCTTT.

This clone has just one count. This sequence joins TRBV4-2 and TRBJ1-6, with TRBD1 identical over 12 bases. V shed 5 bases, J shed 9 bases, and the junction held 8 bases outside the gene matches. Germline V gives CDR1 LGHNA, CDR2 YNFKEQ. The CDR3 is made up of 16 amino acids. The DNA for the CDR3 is TGTGCCAGCAGCATTGGGACAGGGGGCGGAATTTCACCCCTCCACTTT. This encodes CASSIGTGGGISPLHF.

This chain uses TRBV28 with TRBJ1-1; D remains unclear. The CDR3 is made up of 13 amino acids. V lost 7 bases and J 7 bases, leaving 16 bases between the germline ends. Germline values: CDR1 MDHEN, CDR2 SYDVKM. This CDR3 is CASTLSGIFEAFF. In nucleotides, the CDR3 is TGTGCCAGCACCCTCTCGGGGATCTTTGAAGCTTTCTTT.

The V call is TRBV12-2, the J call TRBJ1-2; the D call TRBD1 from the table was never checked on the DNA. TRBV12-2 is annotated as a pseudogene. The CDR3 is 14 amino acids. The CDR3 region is CASPPQGNMYGYTF. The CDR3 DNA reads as TGTGCAAGTCCCCCTCAGGGGAATATGTATGGCTACACCTTC.

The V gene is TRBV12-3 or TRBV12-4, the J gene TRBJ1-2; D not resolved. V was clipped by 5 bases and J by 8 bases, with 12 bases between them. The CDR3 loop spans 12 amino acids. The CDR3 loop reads CASSPNVGGYTF. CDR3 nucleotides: TGTGCCAGCAGTCCCAACGTCGGGGGCTACACCTTC.

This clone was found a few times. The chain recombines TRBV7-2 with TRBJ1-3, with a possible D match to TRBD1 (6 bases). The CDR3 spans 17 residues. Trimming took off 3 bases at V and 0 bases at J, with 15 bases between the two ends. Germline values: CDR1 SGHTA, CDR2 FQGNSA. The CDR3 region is CASSFVATGYSGNTIYF. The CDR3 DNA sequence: TGTGCCAGCAGCTTCGTTGCAACAGGGTACTCTGGAAACACCATATATTTT. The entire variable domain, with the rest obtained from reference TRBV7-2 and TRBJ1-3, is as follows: GAGVSQSPSNKVTEKGKDVELRCDPISGHTALYWYRQSLGQGLEFLIYFQGNSAPDKSGLPSDRFSAERTGGSVSTLTIQRTQQEDSAVYLCASSFVATGYSGNTIYFGEGSWLTVV.

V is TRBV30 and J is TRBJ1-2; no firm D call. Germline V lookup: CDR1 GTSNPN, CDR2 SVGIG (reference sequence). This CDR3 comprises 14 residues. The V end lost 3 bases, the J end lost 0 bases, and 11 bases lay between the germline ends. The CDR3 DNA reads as TGTGCCTGGAGAAAACAGCCCGCTAACTATGGCTACACCTTC. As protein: CAWRKQPANYGYTF.

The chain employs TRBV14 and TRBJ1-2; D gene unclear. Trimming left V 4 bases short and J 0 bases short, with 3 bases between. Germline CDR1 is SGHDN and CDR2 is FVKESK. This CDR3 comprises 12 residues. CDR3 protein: CASSLSNYGYTF. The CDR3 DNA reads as TGTGCCAGCAGCCTCTCTAACTATGGCTACACCTTC.

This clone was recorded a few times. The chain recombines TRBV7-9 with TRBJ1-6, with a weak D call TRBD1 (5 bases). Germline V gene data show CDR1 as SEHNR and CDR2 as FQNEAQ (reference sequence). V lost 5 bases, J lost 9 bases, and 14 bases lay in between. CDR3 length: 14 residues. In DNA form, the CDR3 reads TGTGCCAGCAGCCCTGGGGCAGTCGGTTCACCCCTCCACTTT. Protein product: CASSPGAVGSPLHF.

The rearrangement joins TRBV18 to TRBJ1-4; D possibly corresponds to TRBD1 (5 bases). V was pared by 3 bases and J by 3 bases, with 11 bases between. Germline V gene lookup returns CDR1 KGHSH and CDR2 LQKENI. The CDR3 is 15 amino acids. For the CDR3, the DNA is TGTGCCAGCTCACCTCAGCAGGGCGCTAATGAAAAACTGTTTTTT. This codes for CASSPQQGANEKLFF.

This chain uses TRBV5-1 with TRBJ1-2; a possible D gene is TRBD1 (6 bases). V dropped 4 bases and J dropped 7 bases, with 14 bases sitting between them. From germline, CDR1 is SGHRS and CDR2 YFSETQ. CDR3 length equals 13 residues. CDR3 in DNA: TGCGCCAGCAGCGATACAGGGTGGGCTGGCTACACCTTC. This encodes CASSDTGWAGYTF.

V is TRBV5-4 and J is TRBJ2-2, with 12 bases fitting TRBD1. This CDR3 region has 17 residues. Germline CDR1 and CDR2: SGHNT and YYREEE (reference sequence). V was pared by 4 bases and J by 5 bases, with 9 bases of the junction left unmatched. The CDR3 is CASSARGQGAETGELFF. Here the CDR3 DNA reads TGTGCCAGCAGCGCTCGGGGACAGGGGGCAGAAACCGGGGAGCTGTTTTTT.

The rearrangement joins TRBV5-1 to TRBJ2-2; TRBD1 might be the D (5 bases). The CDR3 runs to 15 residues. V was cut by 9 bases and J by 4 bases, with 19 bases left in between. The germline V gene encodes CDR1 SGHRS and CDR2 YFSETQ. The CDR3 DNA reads TGCGCCACCCGCCAGGGTTCGACGAGCACCGGGGAGCTGTTTTTT. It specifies CATRQGSTSTGELFF.

CDR3 region: CASSPPGTSEPDTQYF. The CDR3 DNA reads TGCGCCAGCAGCCCGCCCGGGACTAGCGAACCAGATACGCAGTATTTT. The chain recombines TRBV5-1 with TRBJ2-3; TRBD2 aligns across 10 bases. This CDR3 comprises 16 residues. V shed 4 bases and J 4 bases; nucleotides not matched to a gene: 9. Per the germline V gene, CDR1 is SGHRS and CDR2 is YFSETQ. The whole variable domain, remainder taken from reference TRBV5-1 and TRBJ2-3, is KAGVTQTPRYLIKTRGQQVTLSCSPISGHRSVSWYQQTPGQGLQFLFEYFSETQRNKGNFPGRFSGRQFSNSRSEMNVSTLELGDSALYLCASSPPGTSEPDTQYFGPGTRLTVL.

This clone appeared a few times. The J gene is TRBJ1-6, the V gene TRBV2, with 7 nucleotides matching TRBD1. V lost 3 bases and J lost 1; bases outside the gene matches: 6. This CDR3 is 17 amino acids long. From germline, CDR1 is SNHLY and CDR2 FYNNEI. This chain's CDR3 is CASSERQGESYNSPLHF. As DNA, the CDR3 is TGTGCCAGCAGTGAGCGACAGGGTGAATCCTATAATTCACCCCTCCACTTT.

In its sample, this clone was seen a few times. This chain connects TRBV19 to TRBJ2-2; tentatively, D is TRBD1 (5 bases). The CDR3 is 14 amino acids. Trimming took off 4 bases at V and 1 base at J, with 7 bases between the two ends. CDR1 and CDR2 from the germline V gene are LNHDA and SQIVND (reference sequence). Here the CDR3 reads CASSSQGNTGELFF. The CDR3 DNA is TGTGCCAGTAGTAGCCAGGGGAACACCGGGGAGCTGTTTTTT.

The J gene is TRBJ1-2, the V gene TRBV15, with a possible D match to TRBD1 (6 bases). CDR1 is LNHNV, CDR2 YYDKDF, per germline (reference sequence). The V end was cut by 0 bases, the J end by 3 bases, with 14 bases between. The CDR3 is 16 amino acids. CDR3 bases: TGTGCCACCAGCAGAGATGGGGGCAGGGTCGACTATGGCTACACCTTC. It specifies CATSRDGGRVDYGYTF. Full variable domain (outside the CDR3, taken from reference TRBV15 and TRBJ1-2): DAMVIQNPRYQVTQFGKPVTLSCSQTLNHNVMYWYQQKSSQAPKLLFHYYDKDFNNEADTPDNFQSRRPNTSFCFLDIRSPGLGDTAMYLCATSRDGGRVDYGYTFGSGTRLTVV.

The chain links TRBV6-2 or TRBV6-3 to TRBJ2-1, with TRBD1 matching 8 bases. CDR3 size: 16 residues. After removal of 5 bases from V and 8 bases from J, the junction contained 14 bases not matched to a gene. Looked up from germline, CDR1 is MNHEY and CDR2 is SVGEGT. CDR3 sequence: CASSPARGQGGDEQFF. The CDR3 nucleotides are TGTGCCAGCAGTCCGGCTCGAGGACAGGGTGGCGATGAGCAGTTCTTC.

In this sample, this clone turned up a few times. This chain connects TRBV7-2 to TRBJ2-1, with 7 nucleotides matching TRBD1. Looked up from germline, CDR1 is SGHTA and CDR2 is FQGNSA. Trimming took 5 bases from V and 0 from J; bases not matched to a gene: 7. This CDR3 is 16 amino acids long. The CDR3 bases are TGTGCCAGCAGCAAGACAGGGTACAGCTCCTACAATGAGCAGTTCTTC. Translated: CASSKTGYSSYNEQFF.

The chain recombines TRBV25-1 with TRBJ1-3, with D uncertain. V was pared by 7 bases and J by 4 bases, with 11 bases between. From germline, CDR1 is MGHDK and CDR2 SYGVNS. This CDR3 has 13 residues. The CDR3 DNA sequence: TGTGCCAGCACCGGGGATTTCGGAAACACCATATATTTT. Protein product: CASTGDFGNTIYF.

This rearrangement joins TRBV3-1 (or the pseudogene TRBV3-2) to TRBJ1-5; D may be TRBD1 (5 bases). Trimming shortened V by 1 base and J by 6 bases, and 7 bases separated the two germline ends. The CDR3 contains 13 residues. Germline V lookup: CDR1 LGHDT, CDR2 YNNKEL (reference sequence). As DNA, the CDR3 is TGTGCCAGCAGCCAAGGGCAGGGTCAGCCCCAGCATTTT. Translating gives CASSQGQGQPQHF.

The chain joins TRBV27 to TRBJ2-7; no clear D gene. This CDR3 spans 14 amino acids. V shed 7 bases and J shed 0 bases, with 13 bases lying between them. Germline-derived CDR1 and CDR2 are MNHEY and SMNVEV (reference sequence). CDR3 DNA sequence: TGTGCCAGCACGGTCCGCTTGAGCTCCTACGAGCAGTACTTC. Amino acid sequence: CASTVRLSSYEQYF.

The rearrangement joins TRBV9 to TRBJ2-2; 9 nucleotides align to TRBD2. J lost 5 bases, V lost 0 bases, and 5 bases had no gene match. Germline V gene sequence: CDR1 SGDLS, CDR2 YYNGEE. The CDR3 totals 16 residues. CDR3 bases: TGTGCCAGCAGCGTAGCGACTAGCGGTTTAACCGGGGAGCTGTTTTTT. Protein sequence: CASSVATSGLTGELFF.

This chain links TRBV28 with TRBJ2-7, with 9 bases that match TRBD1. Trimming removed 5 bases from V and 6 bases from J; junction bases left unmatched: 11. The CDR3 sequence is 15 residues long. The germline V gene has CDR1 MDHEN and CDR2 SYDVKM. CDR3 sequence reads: CASSAPGQGRSEQYF. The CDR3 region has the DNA TGTGCCAGCAGTGCACCGGGACAGGGTCGCTCCGAGCAGTACTTC.

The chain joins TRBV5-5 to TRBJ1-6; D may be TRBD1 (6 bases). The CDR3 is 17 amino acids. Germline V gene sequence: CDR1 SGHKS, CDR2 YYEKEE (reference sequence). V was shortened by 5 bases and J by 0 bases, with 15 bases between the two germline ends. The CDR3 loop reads CASSQQGLGSYNSPLHF. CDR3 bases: TGTGCCAGCAGTCAACAGGGTCTGGGCTCCTATAATTCACCCCTCCACTTT. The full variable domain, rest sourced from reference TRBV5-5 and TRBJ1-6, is DAGVTQSPTHLIKTRGQQVTLRCSPISGHKSVSWYQQVLGQGPQFIFQYYEKEERGRGNFPDRFSARQFPNYSSELNVNALLLGDSALYLCASSQQGLGSYNSPLHFGNGTRLTVT.

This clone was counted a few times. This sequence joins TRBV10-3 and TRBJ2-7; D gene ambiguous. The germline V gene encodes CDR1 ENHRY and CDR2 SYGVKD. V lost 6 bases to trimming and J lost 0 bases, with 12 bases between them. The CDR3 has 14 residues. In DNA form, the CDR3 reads TGTGCCATCAGACAAAGGCGGAGCTCCTACGAGCAGTACTTC. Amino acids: CAIRQRRSSYEQYF.

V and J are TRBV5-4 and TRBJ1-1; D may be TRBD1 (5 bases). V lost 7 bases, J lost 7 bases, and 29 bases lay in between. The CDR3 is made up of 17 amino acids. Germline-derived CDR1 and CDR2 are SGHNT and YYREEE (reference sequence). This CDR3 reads CASDSGVGRGEPSEAFF. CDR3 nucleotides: TGTGCCAGCGACTCGGGGGTTGGTCGGGGGGAACCAAGTGAAGCTTTCTTT.

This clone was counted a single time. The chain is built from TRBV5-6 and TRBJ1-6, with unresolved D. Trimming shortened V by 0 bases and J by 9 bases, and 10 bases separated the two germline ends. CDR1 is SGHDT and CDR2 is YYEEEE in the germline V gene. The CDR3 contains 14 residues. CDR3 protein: CASSLGQSASPLHF. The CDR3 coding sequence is TGTGCCAGCAGCTTGGGACAATCGGCTTCACCCCTCCACTTT. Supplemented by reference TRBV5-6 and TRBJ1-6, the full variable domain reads DAGVTQSPTHLIKTRGQQVTLRCSPKSGHDTVSWYQQALGQGPQFIFQYYEEEERQRGNFPDRFSGHQFPNYSSELNVNALLLGDSALYLCASSLGQSASPLHFGNGTRLTVT.

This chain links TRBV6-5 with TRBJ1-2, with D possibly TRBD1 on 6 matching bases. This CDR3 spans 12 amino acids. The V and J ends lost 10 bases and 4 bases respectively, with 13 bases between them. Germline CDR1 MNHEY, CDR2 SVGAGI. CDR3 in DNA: TGTGCCACACAACAGGGTTCCTATGGCTACACCTTC. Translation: CATQQGSYGYTF.

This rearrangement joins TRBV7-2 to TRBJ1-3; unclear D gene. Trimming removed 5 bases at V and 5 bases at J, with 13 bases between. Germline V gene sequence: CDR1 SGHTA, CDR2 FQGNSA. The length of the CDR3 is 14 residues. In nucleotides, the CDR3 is TGTGCCAGCAGCCCCCCCGGGAGGCGAAACACCATATATTTT. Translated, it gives CASSPPGRRNTIYF.